A single sample gave rise to the 21 T cell receptor beta chains below, sequenced in a study of blood T cell repertoires in COVID-19 (dated by TCRdb to the early 2020s). Receptors were amplified or captured by the immunoSEQ multiplex PCR assay. The source is immuneACCESS, and TCRdb retained only in-frame sequences with V and J called. Part of the clones is not carried over; for the studies checked, unresolved V genes explain less than half of this, and the remainder is unexplained. The sample profile shows 200,000 to 250,000 clones; 86% of them were found once. Less than 4.5% of the sample comes from the top ten. The sequencing sample was made of peripheral blood. The receptors were sampled from a man aged 45-60 years with acute or convalescent COVID-19.

The chain carries TRBV5-1 and TRBJ2-3; D might be TRBD1 (6 bases). The germline gives CDR1 SGHRS, CDR2 YFSETQ. The CDR3 is 14 residues long. Deletions cut 4 bases from V and 6 bases from J, with 15 bases between. The CDR3 region is CASSVLTGYDTQYF. The CDR3 DNA reads as TGCGCCAGCAGCGTACTAACAGGGTATGATACGCAGTATTTT.

Details on this clone: At the DNA level, this CDR3 is encoded by other sequences in the same sample as well. V usage is TRBV3-1 (or the pseudogene TRBV3-2) and J usage is TRBJ2-3, with 8 bases identical to TRBD2. From germline, CDR1 is LGHDT and CDR2 YNNKEL (reference sequence). V was clipped by 4 bases and J by 1 base; unmatched bases: 1. This CDR3 contains 14 residues. The CDR3: CASSLSGGTDTQYF. CDR3 sequence (DNA): TGTGCCAGCAGCCTTAGCGGGGGCACAGATACGCAGTATTTT.

This chain links TRBV6-2 or TRBV6-3 with TRBJ1-5; D call uncertain. The V and J ends lost 2 bases and 2 bases respectively, with 7 bases between them. CDR3 size: 14 residues. Germline values: CDR1 MNHEY, CDR2 SVGEGT. The CDR3 bases are TGTGCCAGCAGTTACACCCAGGGCAATCAGCCCCAGCATTTT. It specifies CASSYTQGNQPQHF.

This clone was recorded a few times. The chain combines TRBV6-5 with TRBJ2-7; 9 positions match TRBD1. This CDR3 has 13 amino acids. Trimming took 7 bases from V and 3 from J; bases not matched to a gene: 4. CDR1 is MNHEY, CDR2 SVGAGI, per germline. CDR3 sequence reads: CASTLDRGYEQYF. CDR3 sequence (DNA): TGTGCCAGCACCTTGGACAGGGGCTACGAGCAGTACTTC.

The J gene is TRBJ1-5, the V gene TRBV19; tentatively, D is TRBD1 (6 bases). The V gene's germline CDR1 is LNHDA and CDR2 SQIVND (reference sequence). Trimming took 5 bases from V and 5 from J, leaving 16 bases between them. The CDR3 extends over 15 amino acids. In DNA form, the CDR3 reads TGTGCCAGTAGTTCTTTGGGGGCAAAGGATCAGCCCCAGCATTTT. It specifies CASSSLGAKDQPQHF. Filled out from reference TRBV19 and TRBJ1-5, the complete variable domain reads DGGITQSPKYLFRKEGQNVTLSCEQNLNHDAMYWYRQDPGQGLRLIYYSQIVNDFQKGDIAEGYSVSREKKESFPLTVTSAQKNPTAFYLCASSSLGAKDQPQHFGDGTRLSIL.

The chain combines TRBV12-3 or TRBV12-4 with TRBJ1-2; a weak D match, TRBD1 (5 bases). The CDR3 runs to 13 residues. Trimming left V 5 bases short and J 2 bases short, with 9 bases between. CDR3 region: CASSKAGNYGYTF. The CDR3, as DNA: TGTGCCAGCAGTAAAGCAGGGAACTATGGCTACACCTTC.

The J gene is TRBJ1-1, the V gene TRBV11-3, with TRBD1 matching 9 bases. The V segment lost 4 bases and the J segment 1 base; nucleotides outside the gene matches: 4. This CDR3 contains 15 residues. The germline V gene has CDR1 SGHNT and CDR2 YENEEA. In DNA form, the CDR3 reads TGTGCCAGCAGCTCGGGACAGGGTTCGAACACTGAAGCTTTCTTT. It encodes CASSSGQGSNTEAFF.

V usage is TRBV27 and J usage is TRBJ1-6; 8 bases map to TRBD1. Per germline, CDR1 MNHEY and CDR2 SMNVEV (reference sequence). V dropped 3 bases and J dropped 11; count of bases not matched to a gene: 6. The CDR3 extends over 14 amino acids. This CDR3 reads CASSLGQATPPLHF. The CDR3 DNA reads TGTGCCAGCAGTTTGGGACAGGCGACTCCACCCCTCCACTTT.

The V and J genes are TRBV2 and TRBJ2-3; 12 nucleotides match TRBD1. Germline-derived CDR1 and CDR2 are SNHLY and FYNNEI. The CDR3 spans 14 residues. J was trimmed by 4 bases and V by 8 bases; bases with no gene match: 4. The DNA of the CDR3 is TGTGCCAGCCGCCGGGACAGGGGGCCAGATACGCAGTATTTT. It yields the protein CASRRDRGPDTQYF.

This chain connects TRBV9 to TRBJ2-3; D remains ambiguous. The ends were cut back, 4 bases at V and 6 bases at J, with 12 bases in the middle. CDR1 and CDR2 from the germline V gene are SGDLS and YYNGEE. The CDR3 is made up of 13 amino acids. CDR3 loop: CASSPTSGDTQYF. CDR3 coding DNA: TGTGCCAGCAGCCCTACTTCCGGGGATACGCAGTATTTT.

The chain is built from TRBV29-1 and TRBJ2-7; 9 nucleotides align to TRBD1. The CDR3 loop spans 14 amino acids. The V gene's germline CDR1 is SQVTM and CDR2 ANQGSEA. J lost 3 bases, V lost 3 bases, and 6 bases had no gene match. Written as DNA, the CDR3 is TGCAGCGTTGAGGTGACAGGGGGTCTCTACGAGCAGTACTTC. As protein: CSVEVTGGLYEQYF.

This clone was observed a single time. CDR3 sequence reads: CASSHAGESYGYTF. DNA for the CDR3: TGTGCCAGCAGCCATGCAGGGGAAAGCTATGGCTACACCTTC. The chain carries TRBV3-1 (or the pseudogene TRBV3-2) and TRBJ1-2, with D possibly matching TRBD1 (6 bases). The CDR3 extends over 14 amino acids. Germline values: CDR1 LGHDT, CDR2 YNNKEL (reference sequence). V shed 3 bases and J shed 4 bases, with 12 bases lying between them.

The chain joins TRBV11-3 to TRBJ1-1; D remains ambiguous. This CDR3 has 13 residues. CDR1 is SGHNT and CDR2 is YENEEA in the germline V gene. V lost 1 base and J 3 bases, leaving 6 bases between the germline ends. Written as DNA, the CDR3 is TGTGCCAGCAGCTTAGGGCCAGACACTGAAGCTTTCTTT. Its translation is CASSLGPDTEAFF.

CDR3 sequence reads: CASSPRVGIKKRPGELFF. CDR3 nucleotides: TGTGCCAGCTCCCCGAGGGTGGGAATCAAAAAGAGGCCCGGGGAGCTGTTTTTT. This chain links TRBV3-1 (or the pseudogene TRBV3-2) with TRBJ2-2; possibly TRBD2 for D (5 bases). CDR3 length equals 18 residues. Germline V CDR1 and CDR2: LGHDT, YNNKEL (reference sequence). The V and J ends lost 8 bases and 6 bases respectively, with 28 bases between them.

The chain has TRBV7-9 and TRBJ2-1; TRBD2 matches 8 bases. CDR1 and CDR2 from the germline V gene are SEHNR and FQNEAQ (reference sequence). The CDR3 covers 15 residues. J was trimmed by 0 bases and V by 5 bases; bases with no gene match: 3. The CDR3 region is CASSRGLASYNEQFF. CDR3 DNA sequence: TGTGCCAGCAGCCGTGGACTAGCCTCCTACAATGAGCAGTTCTTC. Full variable domain (missing parts from reference TRBV7-9 and TRBJ2-1): DTGVSQNPRHKITKRGQNVTFRCDPISEHNRLYWYRQTLGQGPEFLTYFQNEAQLEKSRLLSDRFSAERPKGSFSTLEIQRTEQGDSAMYLCASSRGLASYNEQFFGPGTRLTVL.

This rearrangement joins TRBV27 to TRBJ1-2, with a weak D call TRBD1 (6 bases). CDR3 length: 15 residues. Germline loops: CDR1 MNHEY, CDR2 SMNVEV (reference sequence). V lost 0 bases and J 5 bases, leaving 13 bases between the germline ends. CDR3 DNA sequence: TGTGCCAGCAGTTTATCAATCGGACAGACTTATGGCTACACCTTC. This sequence encodes CASSLSIGQTYGYTF.

The chain combines TRBV6-5 with TRBJ2-7, with TRBD1 matching 8 bases. The CDR3 is 14 amino acids. The V gene end was trimmed by 5 bases and the J gene end by 1 base; junction bases not matched to a gene: 4. From germline, CDR1 is MNHEY and CDR2 SVGAGI. The DNA for the CDR3 is TGTGCCAGCAGTCCTCGGACAGGGTCCTACGAGCAGTACTTC. It is translated as CASSPRTGSYEQYF.

V usage is TRBV13 and J usage is TRBJ1-6; 12 nucleotides align to TRBD1. Germline values: CDR1 PRHDT, CDR2 FYEKMQ (reference sequence). The length of the CDR3 is 15 residues. V shed 2 bases and J 9 bases; nucleotides not matched to a gene: 2. The DNA of the CDR3 is TGTGCCAGCAGCTTACGGGACAGGGGGCTTTCACCCCTCCACTTT. Amino acid sequence: CASSLRDRGLSPLHF.

The chain joins TRBV30 to TRBJ1-3, with D unresolved. CDR3 length: 14 residues. Trimming pared 6 bases from V and 0 bases from J, leaving 12 bases between. The germline gives CDR1 GTSNPN, CDR2 SVGIG (reference sequence). The CDR3 DNA sequence: TGTGCCTGCCTAACACTAACCTCTGGAAACACCATATATTTT. Its protein product is CACLTLTSGNTIYF. The entire variable domain, with the rest obtained from reference TRBV30 and TRBJ1-3, is as follows: SQTIHQWPATLVQPVGSPLSLECTVEGTSNPNLYWYRQAAGRGLQLLFYSVGIGQISSEVPQNLSASRPQDRQFILSSKKLLLSDSGFYLCACLTLTSGNTIYFGEGSWLTVV.

The V and J genes are TRBV30 and TRBJ1-2; D is perhaps TRBD1 (5 bases). Germline V gene lookup returns CDR1 GTSNPN and CDR2 SVGIG (reference sequence). This CDR3 has 11 amino acids. Trimming took 6 bases from V and 8 from J, leaving 13 bases between them. The chain's CDR3 is CACRETGGYTF. CDR3 coding DNA: TGTGCCTGCAGGGAAACTGGGGGCTACACCTTC. The full variable domain, with the rest looked up from reference TRBV30 and TRBJ1-2, is SQTIHQWPATLVQPVGSPLSLECTVEGTSNPNLYWYRQAAGRGLQLLFYSVGIGQISSEVPQNLSASRPQDRQFILSSKKLLLSDSGFYLCACRETGGYTFGSGTRLTVV.

The chain joins TRBV5-4 to TRBJ2-1; 10 positions match TRBD2. V lost 2 bases and J lost 2; bases outside the gene matches: 4. The length of the CDR3 is 16 residues. Germline lookup yields CDR1 SGHNT and CDR2 YYREEE (reference sequence). CDR3 DNA: TGTGCCAGCAGCTTCCTAGCGGGGGTAACCTACAATGAGCAGTTCTTC. Amino acids: CASSFLAGVTYNEQFF. Filled out from reference TRBV5-4 and TRBJ2-1, the complete variable domain reads ETGVTQSPTHLIKTRGQQVTLRCSSQSGHNTVSWYQQALGQGPQFIFQYYREEENGRGNFPPRFSGLQFPNYSSELNVNALELDDSALYLCASSFLAGVTYNEQFFGPGTRLTVL.